Sequencing of this T cell receptor beta chain was carried out in a study of blood T cell repertoires in COVID-19. Germline values: CDR1 MNHEY, CDR2 SMNVEV (reference sequence). V lost 6 bases to trimming and J lost 6 bases, with 14 bases between them. There are 13 residues in the CDR3. Study processing details: Amplification of reference gene primers provided the estimated nucleated cell counts. Sequencing was performed with immunoSEQ multiplex PCR; in TCRdb, only in-frame clones are kept and a portion is missing. The V and J calls and the clone size are those of that table, but D and trimming were determined from the DNA. The table has tens of thousands of clones, 85% seen once.

This TCR was recovered from a human donor in a cohort sampled during active COVID-19. This chain connects TRBV27 to TRBJ1-1; D may be TRBD1 (5 bases). Input material: peripheral blood. CDR3 nucleotide sequence: TGTGCCAGCAGCTTCGGGGGAAGGGCTGAAGCTTTCTTT. Encoded protein: CASSFGGRAEAFF.